This is a list of T cell receptor beta chains from one sample in a study of T-cell memory formation after mild COVID-19. TCRdb used MiXCR to reprocess the 5' RACE reads, holding one entry per CDR3 protein. The table shows about 280,000 distinct CDR3 sequences, with around 8% occurring only once. The sequenced material came from PBMCs or a T cell subset sorted from them (not recorded which). These receptors came from a man aged 18 to 30 who had mild COVID-19 (a few samples of this study predate the infection). Cell type and time point are not known. The CDR3 runs from the conserved cysteine through the conserved F or W. D genes are given only for firm matches. Clone size is given for some rows only: seen once, a few or many times, or a class if the clone is expanded.

TRBJ2-3 TRBV7-9 few 15 . CASSLGASFSDTQYF TGTGCCAGCAGCCTGGGGGCTAGCTTTTCAGATACGCAGTATTTT
TRBJ1-1 TRBV20-1 . 13 . CSAAGRVDTEAFF TGCAGTGCGGCAGGGCGGGTCGACACTGAAGCTTTCTTT
TRBJ1-1 TRBV18 few 15 . CASSRVGAASTEAFF TGTGCCAGCTCACGTGTCGGCGCGGCCAGCACTGAAGCTTTCTTT
TRBJ1-2 TRBV7-3 many 13 . CASSPQANYGYTF TGTGCCAGCAGCCCACAGGCTAACTATGGCTACACCTTC
TRBJ2-1 TRBV7-9 many 14 . CASSPPQGSNEQFF TGTGCCAGCAGCCCTCCCCAGGGTAGTAATGAGCAGTTCTTC
TRBJ1-2 TRBV7-8 . 13 TRBD1 CASSRGGSSYYTF TGTGCCAGCAGCCGAGGGGGCAGCTCCTACTACACCTTC
TRBJ1-4 TRBV3-1 few 16 . CASSQDGSRTNEKLFF TGTGCCAGCAGCCAAGATGGCAGCCGCACTAATGAAAAACTGTTTTTT
TRBJ2-2 TRBV28 . 16 TRBD1 CASSQGASSAPGELFF TGTGCCAGCAGTCAGGGGGCTAGCTCTGCACCCGGGGAGCTGTTTTTT
TRBJ1-4 TRBV11-2 . 13 TRBD1 CASTLTGVEKLFF TGTGCCAGCACCCTGACAGGGGTTGAAAAACTGTTTTTT
TRBJ2-2 TRBV5-5 . 17 . CASSPTTWVLSTGELFF TGTGCCAGCAGCCCAACGACGTGGGTTTTGAGCACCGGGGAGCTGTTTTTT
TRBJ2-2 TRBV5-1 many 13 . CASSLDLTGELFF TGCGCCAGCAGCTTGGACCTTACCGGGGAGCTGTTTTTT
TRBJ2-2 TRBV7-2 few 14 TRBD1 CASTWDSNTGELFF TGTGCCAGCACCTGGGACAGTAACACCGGGGAGCTGTTTTTT
TRBJ1-2 TRBV4-1 . 13 . CASSPPGGLGYTF TGCGCCAGCAGCCCCCCTGGGGGGCTCGGCTACACCTTC
TRBJ1-6 TRBV20-1 few 16 . CSARRSRSHYNSPLHF TGCAGTGCTAGAAGGTCACGAAGTCACTATAATTCACCCCTCCACTTT
TRBJ2-2 TRBV7-2 few 15 TRBD1 CASSRQTGFSGELFF TGTGCCAGCAGCCGCCAGACAGGGTTTAGCGGGGAGCTGTTTTTT
TRBJ2-3 TRBV7-9 few 15 . CASSSNREVTDTQYF TGTGCCAGCAGCTCCAACAGGGAAGTCACAGATACGCAGTATTTT
TRBJ2-3 TRBV7-2 many 9 . CARGYTQYF TGTGCCCGGGGGTATACGCAGTATTTT
TRBJ2-5 TRBV2 . 11 . CASSDRETQYF TGTGCCAGCAGTGATAGGGAGACCCAGTACTTC
TRBJ2-3 TRBV5-1 . 15 . CASTLGVRFPDTQYF TGCGCCAGCACCCTGGGGGTCAGGTTCCCAGATACGCAGTATTTT
TRBJ2-7 TRBV7-9 . 13 . CASGPRTSYEQYF TGTGCCAGCGGGCCTCGGACCTCCTACGAGCAGTACTTC
TRBJ2-6 TRBV5-1 few 15 . CASSLEPSGANVLTF TGCGCCAGCAGCTTGGAGCCCTCTGGGGCCAACGTCCTGACTTTC
TRBJ2-2 TRBV7-2 many 12 . CASSPDTGELFF TGTGCCAGCAGCCCAGACACCGGGGAGCTGTTTTTT
TRBJ2-3 TRBV23-1 . 17 . CASSQSHEPRNKDTQYF TGCGCCAGCAGTCAATCCCACGAGCCCCGAAATAAAGATACGCAGTATTTT
TRBJ1-1 TRBV7-9 few 14 . CASRIDSWNTEAFF TGTGCCAGCAGAATCGACAGCTGGAACACTGAAGCTTTCTTT
TRBJ2-1 TRBV24-1 . 14 TRBD2 CATSGGGYRNEQFF TGTGCCACCAGTGGCGGGGGGTATAGGAATGAGCAGTTCTTC
TRBJ1-1 TRBV12-3/TRBV12-4 few 13 . CASRRALNTEAFF TGTGCCAGCAGAAGGGCGTTGAACACTGAAGCTTTCTTT
TRBJ2-7 TRBV4-2 . 16 . CASSQDFGQGRYEQYF TGTGCCAGCAGCCAAGATTTCGGGCAGGGTCGCTACGAGCAGTACTTC
TRBJ1-3 TRBV24-1 . 14 TRBD1 CATSDSGTGDTIYF TGTGCCACCAGTGATTCTGGGACAGGGGACACCATATATTTT
TRBJ1-1 TRBV28 few 14 . CASSLFGTDTEAFF TGTGCCAGCAGTTTATTTGGAACGGACACTGAAGCTTTCTTT
TRBJ2-3 TRBV10-2 . 15 . CASSESGRITDTQYF TGCGCCAGCAGTGAATCGGGACGTATCACAGATACGCAGTATTTT
TRBJ2-1 TRBV14 few 14 . CASSPDSWYNEQFF TGTGCCAGCAGCCCCGACAGCTGGTACAATGAGCAGTTCTTC
TRBJ1-2 TRBV5-1 many 13 . CASSLLTMGGYTF TGCGCCAGCAGCTTGTTGACGATGGGGGGCTACACCTTC
TRBJ1-2 TRBV15 many 16 . CATSRDRVSTGNGYTF TGTGCCACCAGCAGAGATCGGGTATCAACAGGGAATGGCTACACCTTC
TRBJ1-5 TRBV12-3/TRBV12-4 . 16 . CASSFGVSDSNQPQHF TGTGCCAGCAGTTTTGGAGTGTCGGATAGCAATCAGCCCCAGCATTTT
TRBJ2-1 TRBV6-2/TRBV6-3 . 14 . CASSYPQDNNEQFF TGTGCCAGCAGTTACCCCCAGGACAACAATGAGCAGTTCTTC
TRBJ1-2 TRBV7-3 . 13 TRBD1 CASSFDRGNGYTF TGTGCCAGCAGCTTTGACAGGGGTAATGGCTACACCTTC
TRBJ2-6 TRBV19 many 13 . CASTISGANVLTF TGTGCCAGTACCATCTCTGGGGCCAACGTCCTGACTTTC
TRBJ1-6 TRBV5-1 many 14 TRBD1 CASSLDRGNSPLHF TGCGCCAGCAGCCTCGACAGGGGTAATTCACCCCTCCACTTT
TRBJ2-1 TRBV28 few 13 TRBD2 CASGGGSYNEQFF TGTGCCAGCGGGGGGGGCTCCTACAATGAGCAGTTCTTC
TRBJ1-3 TRBV19 few 16 . CASSPWDTNSGNTIYF TGTGCCAGTAGTCCATGGGACACAAACTCTGGAAACACCATATATTTT
TRBJ1-1 TRBV6-5 . 12 . CASSYQNTEAFF TGTGCCAGCAGTTACCAGAACACTGAAGCTTTCTTT
TRBJ2-3 TRBV4-1 many 12 . CASSQVGGTQYF TGCGCCAGCAGCCAAGTAGGGGGAACGCAGTATTTT
TRBJ2-1 TRBV6-5 many 16 TRBD1 CASSLISGQGYNEQFF TGTGCCAGCAGTTTAATTTCGGGACAGGGCTACAATGAGCAGTTCTTC
TRBJ2-1 TRBV4-3 . 13 . CASSQEDGYEQFF TGCGCCAGCAGCCAAGAAGACGGATATGAGCAGTTCTTC
TRBJ1-1 TRBV7-9 many 15 TRBD1 CASSPVRDRATEAFF TGTGCCAGCAGCCCCGTACGGGACAGGGCAACTGAAGCTTTCTTT
TRBJ2-3 TRBV20-1 . 12 TRBD2 CSGTSGGDTQYF TGCAGTGGAACTAGCGGGGGGGATACGCAGTATTTT
TRBJ2-1 TRBV15 . 15 . CATSRAAGPFNEQFF TGTGCCACCAGCAGAGCCGCGGGGCCTTTCAATGAGCAGTTCTTC
TRBJ1-4 TRBV6-2/TRBV6-3 many 13 TRBD1 CASRDSVREKLFF TGCGCGAGCCGGGACAGCGTGCGTGAAAAACTGTTTTTT
TRBJ2-3 TRBV4-3 few 16 TRBD2 CASSQRSGGHSDTQYF TGCGCCAGCAGCCAGCGTAGCGGGGGACACTCAGATACGCAGTATTTT
TRBJ2-6 TRBV20-1 . 14 . CSASRPGRANVLTF TGCAGTGCTAGTCGGCCTGGGCGGGCCAACGTCCTGACTTTC
TRBJ2-4 TRBV7-9 . 15 . CASSPWGAAKNIQYF TGTGCCAGCAGCCCTTGGGGGGCGGCCAAAAACATTCAGTACTTC
TRBJ2-1 TRBV7-8 . 14 . CASSLASAYNERFF TGTGCCAGCAGCTTAGCCTCGGCCTACAATGAGCGGTTCTTC
TRBJ1-4 TRBV12-3/TRBV12-4 few 15 . CASSRAGGAHEKLFF TGTGCCAGCAGCCGGGCTGGAGGGGCGCATGAAAAACTGTTTTTT
TRBJ2-3 TRBV29-1 . 14 TRBD1 CSVARDSREDTQYF TGCAGCGTGGCCCGGGACAGCCGAGAAGATACGCAGTATTTT
TRBJ1-2 TRBV20-1 . 14 . CSANFPGQTYGYTF TGCAGTGCCAACTTTCCCGGACAAACCTATGGCTACACCTTC
TRBJ2-3 TRBV28 many 18 TRBD2 CASSYPPSGGLSTDTQYF TGTGCCAGCAGTTATCCACCTAGCGGGGGCCTCAGCACAGATACGCAGTATTTT
TRBJ2-1 TRBV7-8 . 15 TRBD2 CASSPRGGGRDEQFF TGTGCCAGCAGCCCCCGGGGGGGGGGCAGGGATGAGCAGTTCTTC
TRBJ2-2 TRBV4-1 many 12 . CASSQFGGELFF TGCGCCAGCAGCCAATTCGGCGGGGAGCTGTTTTTT
TRBJ2-7 TRBV6-5 few 13 TRBD1 CASSRQGVYEQYF TGTGCCAGCAGTAGACAGGGGGTCTACGAGCAGTACTTC